These T cell receptor beta chains were read from a single sample in a study of human T cells and chemical hapten exposure. TCRdb fed the RACE reads into MiXCR, producing one record per CDR3 protein. The sample yields more than 300,000 distinct CDR3 sequences, less than 6.5% seen once. The sample here was whole blood, taken in connection with sensitization to the hapten diphenylcyclopropenone (DPC). These TCRs come from a woman between 50 and 59 years old with alopecia areata. Some clones in this sample may be carry-over from other donors' samples. Each CDR3 is given with its conserved first and last residue. D genes are given only for firm matches. The size entry is marked missing in some rows and otherwise reads once, few, many or a size class.

V gene: TRBV12-3/TRBV12-4; clone size: -; D gene: -; J gene: TRBJ1-5; CDR3 DNA: TGTGCCAGCAGAACCACTGGGGCCGATCAGCCCCAGCATTTT; CDR3 protein: CASRTTGADQPQHF
V gene: TRBV7-2; clone size: few; D gene: TRBD1; J gene: TRBJ1-5; CDR3 DNA: TGTGCCAGCAGCTTCGCGGTTCCCAAGGGACAGAACAGCAATCAGCCCCAGCATTTT; CDR3 protein: CASSFAVPKGQNSNQPQHF
V gene: TRBV7-2; clone size: many; D gene: -; J gene: TRBJ1-1; CDR3 DNA: TGTGCCAGCAGCTTAGCAGGGTTTGGTGAAGCTTTCTTT; CDR3 protein: CASSLAGFGEAFF
V gene: TRBV29-1; clone size: -; D gene: TRBD1; J gene: TRBJ1-5; CDR3 DNA: TGCAGCGTTGAGACAGGGGGCATCAATCAGCCCCAGCATTTT; CDR3 protein: CSVETGGINQPQHF
V gene: TRBV12-5; clone size: -; D gene: -; J gene: TRBJ2-3; CDR3 DNA: TGTGCTAGTGGTCCGGAGTCGGGTACGCAGTATTTT; CDR3 protein: CASGPESGTQYF
V gene: TRBV20-1; clone size: few; D gene: -; J gene: TRBJ2-6; CDR3 DNA: TGCAGCGCTGGGGCCAACGTCCTGACTTTC; CDR3 protein: CSAGANVLTF
V gene: TRBV28; clone size: many; D gene: TRBD1; J gene: TRBJ2-5; CDR3 DNA: TGTGCCAGCAGTCGAACGGGACAGGGGGCTGGGGAGACCCAGTACTTC; CDR3 protein: CASSRTGQGAGETQYF
V gene: TRBV6-2/TRBV6-3; clone size: few; D gene: -; J gene: TRBJ2-2; CDR3 DNA: TGTGCCAGCAGCCGAGGCGGGTACACCGGGGAGCTGTTTTTT; CDR3 protein: CASSRGGYTGELFF
V gene: TRBV7-9; clone size: few; D gene: -; J gene: TRBJ1-4; CDR3 DNA: TGTGCCAGCAGCTTAGCGGGGAGGACAGCTAATGAAAAACTGTTTTTT; CDR3 protein: CASSLAGRTANEKLFF
V gene: TRBV7-2; clone size: many; D gene: -; J gene: TRBJ2-5; CDR3 DNA: TGTGCCAGCAGCTTAGACGGCAGCCAAGAGACCCAGTACTTC; CDR3 protein: CASSLDGSQETQYF
V gene: TRBV14; clone size: many; D gene: -; J gene: TRBJ2-2; CDR3 DNA: TGTGCCAGCAGGGCGGGGTTCACCGGGGAGCTGTTTTTT; CDR3 protein: CASRAGFTGELFF
V gene: TRBV7-6; clone size: few; D gene: -; J gene: TRBJ2-7; CDR3 DNA: TGTGCCAGCAGCGGACGCGCCGGGCCCGAAGAGGGGGAGCAGTACTTC; CDR3 protein: CASSGRAGPEEGEQYF
V gene: TRBV10-3; clone size: many; D gene: TRBD2; J gene: TRBJ2-5; CDR3 DNA: TGTGCCATCAGCGAGGGACTAGCGGGACTGGAGACCCAGTACTTC; CDR3 protein: CAISEGLAGLETQYF
V gene: TRBV15; clone size: many; D gene: TRBD2; J gene: TRBJ2-1; CDR3 DNA: TGTGCCACCAGCAGTGGGGGGACTAGCGGGGTACATGAGCAGTTCTTC; CDR3 protein: CATSSGGTSGVHEQFF
V gene: TRBV12-3/TRBV12-4; clone size: many; D gene: TRBD2; J gene: TRBJ2-3; CDR3 DNA: TGTGCCAGCAGTTTTAGCGGGATAGGGGCAGATACGCAGTATTTT; CDR3 protein: CASSFSGIGADTQYF
V gene: TRBV20-1; clone size: many; D gene: TRBD1; J gene: TRBJ1-2; CDR3 DNA: TGCAGTGCTGCCCGACAGGGGGCGGATGGCTACACCTTC; CDR3 protein: CSAARQGADGYTF
V gene: TRBV3-1; clone size: -; D gene: -; J gene: TRBJ2-7; CDR3 DNA: TGTGCCAGCAGCCGGTCTATCAGCGAGCAGTACTTC; CDR3 protein: CASSRSISEQYF
V gene: TRBV20-1; clone size: many; D gene: TRBD1; J gene: TRBJ2-7; CDR3 DNA: TGCAGTGCTAGAGATCCCGGACAGGGGCAATCCTACGAGCAGTACTTC; CDR3 protein: CSARDPGQGQSYEQYF
V gene: TRBV13; clone size: many; D gene: TRBD1; J gene: TRBJ1-4; CDR3 DNA: TGTGCCAGCAGCTTAGGCCGAGACAGGGTGGAAGAAAAACTGTTTTTT; CDR3 protein: CASSLGRDRVEEKLFF
V gene: TRBV29-1; clone size: many; D gene: -; J gene: TRBJ2-7; CDR3 DNA: TGCAGCGTTGATAAGGGGGGATACGAGCAGTACTTC; CDR3 protein: CSVDKGGYEQYF
V gene: TRBV29-1; clone size: many; D gene: -; J gene: TRBJ2-7; CDR3 DNA: TGCAGCGTCCGTGAAGGAGACTCCTACGAGCAGTACTTC; CDR3 protein: CSVREGDSYEQYF
V gene: TRBV7-8; clone size: few; D gene: TRBD1; J gene: TRBJ1-1; CDR3 DNA: TGTGCCAGCAGCTTAGAGTCTGGGACAGGGGGCATTGAAGCTTTCTTT; CDR3 protein: CASSLESGTGGIEAFF
V gene: TRBV29-1; clone size: many; D gene: -; J gene: TRBJ1-1; CDR3 DNA: TGCAGCGGATGTAGGGGGTTTGAAGCTTTCTTT; CDR3 protein: CSGCRGFEAFF
V gene: TRBV2; clone size: many; D gene: TRBD2; J gene: TRBJ2-1; CDR3 DNA: TGTGCCAGCAGTGAGGGCGGGAGCGGTCATGAGCAGTTCTTC; CDR3 protein: CASSEGGSGHEQFF
V gene: TRBV9; clone size: many; D gene: TRBD2; J gene: TRBJ2-7; CDR3 DNA: TGTGCCAGCAGCCCACGGGAGGCTCGGGACGGATCCTACGAGCAGTACTTC; CDR3 protein: CASSPREARDGSYEQYF
V gene: TRBV7-2; clone size: few; D gene: TRBD2; J gene: TRBJ2-3; CDR3 DNA: TGTGCCAGCAGCTTAGAGCCCAGCGGGGGGTTTTATACGCAGTATTTT; CDR3 protein: CASSLEPSGGFYTQYF
V gene: TRBV2; clone size: few; D gene: -; J gene: TRBJ2-3; CDR3 DNA: TGTGCCAGCAATCTTAGACTGGCGGCCGAGGAAGATACGCAGTATTTT; CDR3 protein: CASNLRLAAEEDTQYF
V gene: TRBV5-1; clone size: -; D gene: TRBD1; J gene: TRBJ2-1; CDR3 DNA: TGCGCCAGCAGCTGGACCGGGACAGGGGATGGGAATGAGCAGTTCTTC; CDR3 protein: CASSWTGTGDGNEQFF
V gene: TRBV11-2; clone size: many; D gene: -; J gene: TRBJ2-3; CDR3 DNA: TGTGCCAGCAGCTTAGCAGGGGCACAAGATACGCAGTATTTT; CDR3 protein: CASSLAGAQDTQYF
V gene: TRBV24-1; clone size: many; D gene: TRBD1; J gene: TRBJ2-3; CDR3 DNA: TGTGCCACTCCTACGACAGGGGTCACAGATACGCAGTATTTT; CDR3 protein: CATPTTGVTDTQYF
V gene: TRBV7-2; clone size: few; D gene: -; J gene: TRBJ2-7; CDR3 DNA: TGTGCCAGCAGCTTAGCTACAGGGACGGGGGGCCAGTACTTC; CDR3 protein: CASSLATGTGGQYF
V gene: TRBV7-8; clone size: -; D gene: TRBD2; J gene: TRBJ2-7; CDR3 DNA: TGTGCCAGCAGCCCGGACCCCCGGGCGGGGGGGACCTACGAGCAGTACTTC; CDR3 protein: CASSPDPRAGGTYEQYF
V gene: TRBV12-3/TRBV12-4; clone size: few; D gene: -; J gene: TRBJ1-3; CDR3 DNA: TGTGCCAGCAGTTTGGTCCACGGAAACACCATATATTTT; CDR3 protein: CASSLVHGNTIYF
V gene: TRBV4-3; clone size: many; D gene: TRBD2; J gene: TRBJ2-1; CDR3 DNA: TGCGCCAGCAGCCAAGAGCTAGCGGGATTTTACAATGAGCAGTTCTTC; CDR3 protein: CASSQELAGFYNEQFF
V gene: TRBV4-2; clone size: -; D gene: -; J gene: TRBJ2-1; CDR3 DNA: TGTGCCAGCAGCCAACCGGACTCCTCCCAGAATGAGCAGTTCTTC; CDR3 protein: CASSQPDSSQNEQFF
V gene: TRBV29-1; clone size: few; D gene: TRBD2; J gene: TRBJ2-2; CDR3 DNA: TGCAGCGTTCACTCAACAGGGACTAGCCCCACCGGGGAGCTGTTTTTT; CDR3 protein: CSVHSTGTSPTGELFF
V gene: TRBV24-1; clone size: many; D gene: -; J gene: TRBJ2-7; CDR3 DNA: TGTGCCATACACCCTGTGAGGTACTTC; CDR3 protein: CAIHPVRYF
V gene: TRBV12-3/TRBV12-4; clone size: few; D gene: -; J gene: TRBJ2-1; CDR3 DNA: TGTGCCAGCAGTTTCTATGAGCAGTTCTTC; CDR3 protein: CASSFYEQFF
V gene: TRBV6-6; clone size: -; D gene: -; J gene: TRBJ1-6; CDR3 DNA: TGTGCCAGCAGTTACAGGGGCGGTGATTCACCCCTCCACTTT; CDR3 protein: CASSYRGGDSPLHF
V gene: TRBV27; clone size: -; D gene: -; J gene: TRBJ1-1; CDR3 DNA: TGTGCCAGCAGTTTAAGGCGGTACACTGAAGCTTTCTTT; CDR3 protein: CASSLRRYTEAFF
V gene: TRBV6-5; clone size: many; D gene: -; J gene: TRBJ2-6; CDR3 DNA: TGTGCCAGCAGTTACTCGAAAAATCGGGACACACTCTCTGGGGCCAACGTCCTGACTTTC; CDR3 protein: CASSYSKNRDTLSGANVLTF
V gene: TRBV7-2; clone size: many; D gene: -; J gene: TRBJ2-3; CDR3 DNA: TGTGCCAGCAGCTTAGCGGGGATGGGGCAGTATTTT; CDR3 protein: CASSLAGMGQYF
V gene: TRBV9; clone size: few; D gene: TRBD2; J gene: TRBJ2-3; CDR3 DNA: TGTGCCAGCAGCGCGGGACTAGCGGGGGGTGATACGCAGTATTTT; CDR3 protein: CASSAGLAGGDTQYF
V gene: TRBV6-6; clone size: -; D gene: TRBD1; J gene: TRBJ1-2; CDR3 DNA: TGTGCCAGCAGTTTAACAGGGGAGATACCGTATGGCTACACCTTC; CDR3 protein: CASSLTGEIPYGYTF
V gene: TRBV14; clone size: -; D gene: -; J gene: TRBJ2-5; CDR3 DNA: TGTGCCAGCAGCCAACCGGAATGCTCTACACATATAACCCAGTACTTC; CDR3 protein: CASSQPECSTHITQYF
V gene: TRBV3-1; clone size: many; D gene: -; J gene: TRBJ1-3; CDR3 DNA: TGTGCCAGCAGCCAAGGACGGACCTCTGGAAACACCATATATTTT; CDR3 protein: CASSQGRTSGNTIYF
V gene: TRBV3-1; clone size: many; D gene: -; J gene: TRBJ2-7; CDR3 DNA: TGTGCCAGCAGCCAAGAATGGAGGGCGTATGAGCAGTACTTC; CDR3 protein: CASSQEWRAYEQYF
V gene: TRBV6-5; clone size: many; D gene: TRBD1; J gene: TRBJ1-2; CDR3 DNA: TGTGCCAGCTCACCGGACAGGGGAGGCGGCTACACCTTC; CDR3 protein: CASSPDRGGGYTF
V gene: TRBV13; clone size: few; D gene: -; J gene: TRBJ2-1; CDR3 DNA: TGTGCCAGCAGCACCCGGGACAACTCCTACAATGAGCAGTTCTTC; CDR3 protein: CASSTRDNSYNEQFF
V gene: TRBV2; clone size: many; D gene: TRBD2; J gene: TRBJ2-2; CDR3 DNA: TGTGCCAGCAGTGAGCTAGCGGGAGAGGGCGGGGAGCTGTTTTTT; CDR3 protein: CASSELAGEGGELFF
V gene: TRBV28; clone size: few; D gene: -; J gene: TRBJ1-5; CDR3 DNA: TGTGCCAGCAGTTCAAACTTAAATCAGCCCCAGCATTTT; CDR3 protein: CASSSNLNQPQHF
V gene: TRBV2; clone size: few; D gene: -; J gene: TRBJ2-5; CDR3 DNA: TGTGCCAGCAGGGACCCCCTTTACCAGACCCAGTACTTC; CDR3 protein: CASRDPLYQTQYF
V gene: TRBV5-1; clone size: many; D gene: -; J gene: TRBJ1-2; CDR3 DNA: TGCGCCAGCAGCCCCGAAGCCTCGAGGGCCTATGGCTACACCTTC; CDR3 protein: CASSPEASRAYGYTF